These 22 T cell receptor beta chains came from one sample sequenced in a study of regulatory T cells in long-lasting Graves disease. Time point reported: persistent/refractory GD, antithyroid drugs over 5 years with positive TRAb. PBMC-derived RNA was used for the TCR library. Building of the TCR beta libraries involved iRepertoire HTBI primers and Arm-PCR of CDR3 regions. TCRdb analysed the multiplex PCR reads with MiXCR anew, one entry per CDR3 protein. Of about 470,000 distinct CDR3 sequences in the sample, roughly 20% are singletons; the top ten hold 7.8%. Sequenced here: peripheral blood mononuclear cells (PBMCs), sampled when the disease was refractory, from a patient treated with antithyroid drugs. These receptor sequences come from a female donor with Graves disease.

This clonotype was found many times. The chain links TRBV10-3 to TRBJ2-2; 7 positions match TRBD1. The CDR3 length is 16 residues. J gave up 2 bases and V 0 bases, and 3 bases lay outside the gene matches. CDR1 is ENHRY, CDR2 SYGVKD, per germline. The CDR3 DNA follows: TGTGCCATCAGTGAGTCGAGACAGGGAAACACCGGGGAGCTGTTTTTT. This sequence encodes CAISESRQGNTGELFF.

The V and J genes are TRBV5-1 and TRBJ2-5; D unresolved. This CDR3 is built from 14 residues. Germline loops: CDR1 SGHRS, CDR2 YFSETQ. The V gene lost 3 bases and the J gene lost 5 bases, with 14 bases spanning the gap. The CDR3: CASSSDLNRETQYF. The CDR3 nucleotides read TGCGCCAGCAGCTCCGATTTGAACCGGGAGACCCAGTACTTC.

The chain combines TRBV19 with TRBJ1-2; 9 bases align to TRBD1. With V trimmed by 4 bases and J by 6 bases, 6 bases remained unmatched. This CDR3 has 14 amino acids. CDR1 LNHDA and CDR2 SQIVND come from the germline V gene (reference sequence). The DNA of the CDR3 is TGTGCCAGTAGTACCCCGACAGGGGGGAATGGCTACACCTTC. Protein: CASSTPTGGNGYTF.

This clonotype appeared many times. V gene TRBV18 combines with J gene TRBJ2-7, with unresolved D. CDR1 and CDR2 from the germline V gene are KGHSH and LQKENI. This CDR3 comprises 11 residues. V gave up 2 bases and J gave up 5 bases, with 4 bases separating them. The CDR3 protein is CASSPSNEQYF. CDR3 in DNA: TGTGCCAGCTCACCAAGCAACGAGCAGTACTTC.

The table lists this clonotype with a few counts. V gene TRBV20-1 combines with J gene TRBJ2-7; perhaps TRBD2 as D (5 bases). V lost 1 base and J lost 1, with 11 bases in between. There are 14 residues in the CDR3. Germline loops: CDR1 DFQATT, CDR2 SNEGSKA (reference sequence). The CDR3 sequence is CSARVSGASYEQYF. The CDR3 DNA reads TGCAGTGCTAGAGTCAGCGGCGCGTCCTACGAGCAGTACTTC.

In this sample, this clonotype turned up many times. This rearrangement joins TRBV28 to TRBJ1-5; 7 bases match TRBD1. The CDR3 extends over 14 amino acids. Germline V gives CDR1 MDHEN, CDR2 SYDVKM. The V gene end was trimmed by 3 bases and the J gene end by 2 bases; junction bases not matched to a gene: 1. CDR3 nucleotide sequence: TGTGCCAGCAGTTTCACAGGGGGCAATCAGCCCCAGCATTTT. The encoded protein is CASSFTGGNQPQHF.

This clonotype has only a few counts. The rearrangement uses TRBV6-1 and TRBJ2-7; 7 nucleotides line up with TRBD1. Germline CDR1 is MNHNS and CDR2 is SASEGT. Trimming cost V 6 bases and J 2 bases; bases outside gene matches: 10. CDR3 length: 15 amino acids. The CDR3 bases are TGTGCCAGCAGAAAGGACAGGCATAATCCCTACGAGCAGTACTTC. It translates to CASRKDRHNPYEQYF.

This clonotype was detected ten times or more. The V and J genes are TRBV11-2 and TRBJ1-1; unclear D gene. This CDR3 region has 14 residues. Trimming pared 1 base from V and 3 bases from J, leaving 9 bases between. Germline CDR1 SGHAT, CDR2 FQNNGV. This chain's CDR3 is CASSLVTGYTEAFF. The CDR3 nucleotides are TGTGCCAGCAGCTTAGTCACGGGGTACACTGAAGCTTTCTTT.

This clonotype was counted at least ten times. This chain uses TRBV2 with TRBJ2-7; 9 bases fit TRBD1. The V gene end was trimmed by 7 bases and the J gene end by 2 bases; junction bases not matched to a gene: 6. The CDR3 totals 14 residues. Germline-derived CDR1 and CDR2 are SNHLY and FYNNEI. The CDR3 sequence: CASKVGQGPYEQYF. As DNA, the CDR3 is TGTGCCAGCAAGGTGGGACAGGGCCCCTACGAGCAGTACTTC.

Concerning this clonotype: Likely a read error: the CDR3 ends without its conserved phenylalanine or tryptophan. The rearrangement joins TRBV9 to TRBJ2-7; a possible D gene is TRBD1 (6 bases). Germline V lookup: CDR1 SGDLS, CDR2 YYNGEE. With 3 bases removed from V and 6 bases from J, the gap between germline ends came to 13 bases. The CDR3 consists of 13 residues. CDR3 in DNA: TGTGCCAGCAGCGCACTCAGGGGCTCCGAGCAGTACCTC. It codes for CASSALRGSEQYL.

V gene TRBV6-9 combines with J gene TRBJ1-1; no definite D call. The CDR3 spans 13 residues. The germline CDR1 and CDR2 sequences are MNHGY and SVAAGI. Trimming took off 3 bases at V and 3 bases at J, with 8 bases between the two ends. The DNA of the CDR3 is TGTGCCAGCAGTTACCTCATGTACACTGAAGCTTTCTTT. Its translation: CASSYLMYTEAFF.

A remark on this clonotype: A much bigger clone sits one base away, suggesting this may be a read error. The chain recombines TRBV28 with TRBJ1-4; D gene unclear. The CDR3 length is 14 residues. Germline assignment: CDR1 MDHEN and CDR2 SYDVKM. Here the CDR3 DNA reads TGTGCCGGCAGTTTAATTGGGATTAATGAAAAACTGTTTTTT. Translation gives CAGSLIGINEKLFF.

This clonotype was counted a few times. J is TRBJ1-5 and V is TRBV5-6; D is possibly TRBD1 (6 bases). The CDR3 is made up of 16 amino acids. V lost 0 bases and J lost 0, with 10 bases in between. The germline V gene encodes CDR1 SGHDT and CDR2 YYEEEE. CDR3 sequence: CASSLGGQFSNQPQHF. Here the CDR3 DNA reads TGTGCCAGCAGCTTGGGAGGACAGTTTAGCAATCAGCCCCAGCATTTT.

This clonotype appeared many times. The chain combines TRBV29-1 with TRBJ2-5; no clear D gene. The germline CDR1 and CDR2 sequences are SQVTM and ANQGSEA. The ends were cut back, 4 bases at V and 4 bases at J, with 16 bases in the middle. The CDR3 runs 14 residues. CDR3 sequence (DNA): TGCAGCGTTGTGGGTACTGAATGGGGAGAGACCCAGTACTTC. Protein product: CSVVGTEWGETQYF.

As regards this clonotype: A much larger clone is a single base away; this may be a read error. The chain carries TRBV7-2 and TRBJ2-7, with 7 positions matching TRBD2. CDR1 and CDR2 (germline): SGHTA, FQGNSA. CDR3 length: 15 residues. Losses at the gene ends were 1 base for V and 9 bases for J; bases not matched to a gene: 12. The CDR3 here is CASSLDVAGVRGQYF. The CDR3 region has the DNA TGTGCCAGCAGCTTAGATGTGGCGGGAGTGCGGGGGCAGTACTTC.

The J gene is TRBJ1-1, the V gene TRBV14, with D maybe TRBD1 (5 bases). Trimming took 0 bases from V and 5 from J, leaving 7 bases between them. The length of the CDR3 is 13 residues. Per the germline V gene, CDR1 is SGHDN and CDR2 is FVKESK. CDR3 sequence: CASSQDRATEAFF. CDR3 in DNA: TGTGCCAGCAGCCAAGACAGGGCAACTGAAGCTTTCTTT.

In this sample, this clonotype turned up a few times. This sequence joins TRBV30 and TRBJ1-1, with a weak D call TRBD1 (5 bases). The CDR3 length is 17 residues. V was trimmed by 3 bases and J by 0 bases, leaving 20 bases between them. Germline lookup yields CDR1 GTSNPN and CDR2 SVGIG (reference sequence). DNA of the CDR3: TGTGCCTGGAGGAGGGGAGGCGCAGGGAAAATGAACACTGAAGCTTTCTTT. Translated, it gives CAWRRGGAGKMNTEAFF. Based on the CDR3 plus reference TRBV30 and TRBJ1-1, the full variable domain is SQTIHQWPATLVQPVGSPLSLECTVEGTSNPNLYWYRQAAGRGLQLLFYSVGIGQISSEVPQNLSASRPQDRQFILSSKKLLLSDSGFYLCAWRRGGAGKMNTEAFFGQGTRLTVV.

The rearrangement uses TRBV3-1 and TRBJ2-5; D call uncertain. Between the trimmed V and J ends, which lost 2 bases and 4 bases, there was a span of 8 bases. Germline V gene sequence: CDR1 LGHDT, CDR2 YNNKEL (reference sequence). The CDR3 sequence is 13 residues long. DNA of the CDR3: TGTGCCAGCAGCCAACGGGTTGGAGAGACCCAGTACTTC. It specifies CASSQRVGETQYF.

The J gene is TRBJ2-2, the V gene TRBV6-1; 11 bases map to TRBD2. The CDR3 is 15 residues long. J gave up 4 bases and V 2 bases, and 0 bases lay outside the gene matches. Germline V gene lookup returns CDR1 MNHNS and CDR2 SASEGT. In DNA form, the CDR3 reads TGTGCCAGCAGTGAAACTAGCGGGGGCACCGGGGAGCTGTTTTTT. As protein: CASSETSGGTGELFF.

At least ten counts were recorded for this clonotype. The rearrangement joins TRBV28 to TRBJ2-5; 8 positions match TRBD1. J lost 5 bases, V lost 6 bases, and 11 bases had no gene match. CDR1 is MDHEN and CDR2 is SYDVKM in the germline V gene. The CDR3 runs to 15 residues. The CDR3 spells CASSPRQGLTETQYF. The CDR3 DNA reads as TGTGCCAGCAGCCCCAGACAGGGGCTGACGGAGACCCAGTACTTC.

This clonotype was recorded a few times. The chain joins TRBV11-2 to TRBJ2-1; TRBD2 aligns across 7 bases. The CDR3 is made up of 15 amino acids. Germline CDR1 reads SGHAT; CDR2 reads FQNNGV. J gave up 3 bases and V 7 bases, and 9 bases lay outside the gene matches. CDR3 loop: CASTPPGRSYNEQFF. DNA for the CDR3: TGTGCCAGCACCCCCCCCGGGAGGAGCTACAATGAGCAGTTCTTC.

The chain combines TRBV28 with TRBJ2-2, with 7 bases that match TRBD1. V trimming: 10 bases; J trimming: 4 bases; junction bases outside the gene matches: 6. The CDR3 is made up of 13 amino acids. Germline V gene sequence: CDR1 MDHEN, CDR2 SYDVKM. The CDR3 nucleotides read TGTGCCACCAGACAGGGAGCCACCGGGGAGCTGTTTTTT. It specifies CATRQGATGELFF.